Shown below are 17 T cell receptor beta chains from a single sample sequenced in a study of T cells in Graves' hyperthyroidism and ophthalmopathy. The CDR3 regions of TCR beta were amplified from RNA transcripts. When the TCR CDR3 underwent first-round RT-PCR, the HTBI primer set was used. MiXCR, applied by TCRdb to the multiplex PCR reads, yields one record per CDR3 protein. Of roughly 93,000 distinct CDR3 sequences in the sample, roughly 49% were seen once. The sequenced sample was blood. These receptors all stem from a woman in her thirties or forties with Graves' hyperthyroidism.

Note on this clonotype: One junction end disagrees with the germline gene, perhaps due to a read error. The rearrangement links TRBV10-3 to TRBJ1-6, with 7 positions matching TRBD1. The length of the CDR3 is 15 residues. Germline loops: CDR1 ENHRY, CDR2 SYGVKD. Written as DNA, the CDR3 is TGCGCCATCAGCAGCAGGGGGGGGGGAAATTCACCCCTCCACTTT. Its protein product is CAISSRGGGNSPLHF.

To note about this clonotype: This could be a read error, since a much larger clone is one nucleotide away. CDR3 residues: CASSDRTGGSSGYTF. CDR3 in DNA: TGTGCCAGCAGCGACCGGACAGGGGGCTCGTCAGGCTACACCTTC. The V and J genes are TRBV9 and TRBJ1-2, with 11 bases aligning to TRBD1. The ends lost 3 bases at V and 8 bases at J; junction bases unmatched: 9. The germline gives CDR1 SGDLS, CDR2 YYNGEE. The CDR3 consists of 15 residues.

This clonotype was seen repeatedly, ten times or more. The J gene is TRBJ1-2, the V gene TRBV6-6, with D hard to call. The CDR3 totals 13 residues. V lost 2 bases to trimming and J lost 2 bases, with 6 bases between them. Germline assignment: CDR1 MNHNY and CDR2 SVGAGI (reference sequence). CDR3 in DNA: TGTGCCAGCAGTTACGTGCAGAACTATGGCTACACCTTC. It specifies CASSYVQNYGYTF.

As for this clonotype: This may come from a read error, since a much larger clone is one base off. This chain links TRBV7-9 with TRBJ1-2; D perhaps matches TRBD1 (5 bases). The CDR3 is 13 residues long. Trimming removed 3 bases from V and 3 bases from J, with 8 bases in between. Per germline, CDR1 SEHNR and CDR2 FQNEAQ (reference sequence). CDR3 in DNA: TGTGCCAGCAGCTTTGGAGGGGACTATGGCTACACCTTC. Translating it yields CASSFGGDYGYTF.

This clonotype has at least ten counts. The CDR3 sequence: CASSLGTSGTYQETQYF. The CDR3 DNA sequence: TGCGCCAGCAGCCTCGGGACTAGCGGAACGTACCAAGAGACCCAGTACTTC. The rearrangement uses TRBV4-3 and TRBJ2-5; TRBD2 agrees at 11 bases. The length of the CDR3 is 17 residues. V shed 4 bases and J 0 bases; nucleotides not matched to a gene: 7. Per germline, CDR1 LGHNA and CDR2 YSLEER.

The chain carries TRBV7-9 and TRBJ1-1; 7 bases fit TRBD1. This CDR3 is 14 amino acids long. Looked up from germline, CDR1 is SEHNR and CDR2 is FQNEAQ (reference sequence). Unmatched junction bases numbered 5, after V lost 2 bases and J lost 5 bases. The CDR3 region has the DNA TGTGCCAGCAGCTTATACGGCAGGGGGACTGAAGCTTTCTTT. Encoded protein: CASSLYGRGTEAFF.

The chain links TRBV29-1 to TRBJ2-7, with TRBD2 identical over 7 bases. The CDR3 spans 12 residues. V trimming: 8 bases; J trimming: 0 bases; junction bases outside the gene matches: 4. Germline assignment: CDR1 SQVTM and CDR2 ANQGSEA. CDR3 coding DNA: TGCAGCTTTCGACTAGCCTCCTACGAGCAGTACTTC. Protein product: CSFRLASYEQYF.

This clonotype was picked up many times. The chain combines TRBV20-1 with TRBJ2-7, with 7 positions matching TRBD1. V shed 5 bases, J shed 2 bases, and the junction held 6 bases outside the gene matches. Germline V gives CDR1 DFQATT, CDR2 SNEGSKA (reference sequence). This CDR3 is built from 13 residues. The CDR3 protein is CSAENRGPYEQYF. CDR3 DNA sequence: TGCAGTGCTGAGAACAGGGGCCCCTACGAGCAGTACTTC.

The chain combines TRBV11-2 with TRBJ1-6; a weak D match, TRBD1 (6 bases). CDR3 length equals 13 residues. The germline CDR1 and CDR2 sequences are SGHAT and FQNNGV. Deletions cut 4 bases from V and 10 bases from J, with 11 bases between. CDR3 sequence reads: CASSSGADSPLHF. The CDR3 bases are TGTGCCAGCAGCTCGGGGGCGGACTCACCCCTCCACTTT.

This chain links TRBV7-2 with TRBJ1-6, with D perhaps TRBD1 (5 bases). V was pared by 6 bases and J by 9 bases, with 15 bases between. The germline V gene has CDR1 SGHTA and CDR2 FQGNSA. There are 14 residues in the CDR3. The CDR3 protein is CASRGTKDSSPLHF. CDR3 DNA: TGTGCCAGCAGAGGGACGAAGGATAGTTCACCCCTCCACTTT.

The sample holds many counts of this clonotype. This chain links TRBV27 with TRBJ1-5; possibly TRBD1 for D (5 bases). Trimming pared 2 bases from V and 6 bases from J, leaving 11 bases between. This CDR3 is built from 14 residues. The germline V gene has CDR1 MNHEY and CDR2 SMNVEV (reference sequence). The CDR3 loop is CASSLKRGSQPQHF. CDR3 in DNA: TGTGCCAGCAGTTTAAAAAGGGGAAGTCAGCCCCAGCATTTT.

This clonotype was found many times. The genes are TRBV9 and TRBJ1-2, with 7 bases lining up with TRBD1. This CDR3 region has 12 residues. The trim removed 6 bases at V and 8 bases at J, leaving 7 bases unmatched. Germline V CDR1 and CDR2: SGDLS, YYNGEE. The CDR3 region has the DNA TGTGCCAGCAACTCGGACAGGTGGGGCTACACCTTC. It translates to CASNSDRWGYTF. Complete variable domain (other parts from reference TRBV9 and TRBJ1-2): DSGVTQTPKHLITATGQRVTLRCSPRSGDLSVYWYQQSLDQGLQFLIQYYNGEERAKGNILERFSAQQFPDLHSELNLSSLELGDSALYFCASNSDRWGYTFGSGTRLTVV.

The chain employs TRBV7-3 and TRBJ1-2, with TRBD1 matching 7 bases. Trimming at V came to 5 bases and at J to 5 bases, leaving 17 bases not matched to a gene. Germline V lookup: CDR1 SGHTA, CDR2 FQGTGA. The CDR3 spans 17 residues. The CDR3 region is CASSQEWRGGAWYGYTF. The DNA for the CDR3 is TGTGCCAGCAGCCAAGAGTGGAGAGGGGGCGCTTGGTATGGCTACACCTTC.

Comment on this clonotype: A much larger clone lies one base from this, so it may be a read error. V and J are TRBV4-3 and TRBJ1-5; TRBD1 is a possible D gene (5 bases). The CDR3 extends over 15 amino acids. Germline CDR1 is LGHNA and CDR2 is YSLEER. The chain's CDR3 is CVSSLRDVSNQPQHF. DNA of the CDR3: TGCGTCAGCAGCCTTAGGGACGTTAGCAATCAGCCCCAGCATTTT.

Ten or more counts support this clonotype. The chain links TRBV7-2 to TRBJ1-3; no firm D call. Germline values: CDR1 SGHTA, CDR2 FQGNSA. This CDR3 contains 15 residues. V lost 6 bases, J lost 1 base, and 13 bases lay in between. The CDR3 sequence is CASSSGGLSGNTIYF. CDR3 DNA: TGTGCCAGCAGTTCCGGAGGGCTTTCTGGAAACACCATATATTTT.

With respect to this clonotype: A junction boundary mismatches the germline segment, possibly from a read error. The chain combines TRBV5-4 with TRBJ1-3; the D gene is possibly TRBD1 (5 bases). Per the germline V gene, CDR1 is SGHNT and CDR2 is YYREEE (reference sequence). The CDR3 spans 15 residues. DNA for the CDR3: TGTGCCAGCAGTTTGGCAGGGAGGCCTGGAAACACCATATATTTT. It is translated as CASSLAGRPGNTIYF. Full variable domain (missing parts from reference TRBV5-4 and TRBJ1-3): ETGVTQSPTHLIKTRGQQVTLRCSSQSGHNTVSWYQQALGQGPQFIFQYYREEENGRGNFPPRFSGLQFPNYSSELNVNALELDDSALYLCASSLAGRPGNTIYFGEGSWLTVV.

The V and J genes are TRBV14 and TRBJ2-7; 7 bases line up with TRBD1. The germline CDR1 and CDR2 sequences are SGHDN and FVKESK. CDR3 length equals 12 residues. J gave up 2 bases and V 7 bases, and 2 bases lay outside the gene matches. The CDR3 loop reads CASIGGTYEQYF. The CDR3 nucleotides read TGTGCCAGCATAGGGGGCACCTACGAGCAGTACTTC.